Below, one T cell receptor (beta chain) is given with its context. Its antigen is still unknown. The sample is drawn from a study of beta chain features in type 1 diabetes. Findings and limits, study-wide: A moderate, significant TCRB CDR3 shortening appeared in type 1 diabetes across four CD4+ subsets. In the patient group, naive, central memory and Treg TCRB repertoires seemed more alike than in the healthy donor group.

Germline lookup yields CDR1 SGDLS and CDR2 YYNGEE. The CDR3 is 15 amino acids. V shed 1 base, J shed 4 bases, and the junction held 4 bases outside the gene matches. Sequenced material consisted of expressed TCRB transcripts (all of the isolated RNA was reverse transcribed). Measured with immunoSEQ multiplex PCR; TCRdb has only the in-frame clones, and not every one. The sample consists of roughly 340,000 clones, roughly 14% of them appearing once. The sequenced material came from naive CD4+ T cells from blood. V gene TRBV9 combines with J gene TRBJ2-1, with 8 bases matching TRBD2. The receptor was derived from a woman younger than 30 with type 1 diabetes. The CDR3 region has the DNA TGTGCCAGCAGCGTATCAAGCGGGAGATACAATGAGCAGTTCTTC. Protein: CASSVSSGRYNEQFF.